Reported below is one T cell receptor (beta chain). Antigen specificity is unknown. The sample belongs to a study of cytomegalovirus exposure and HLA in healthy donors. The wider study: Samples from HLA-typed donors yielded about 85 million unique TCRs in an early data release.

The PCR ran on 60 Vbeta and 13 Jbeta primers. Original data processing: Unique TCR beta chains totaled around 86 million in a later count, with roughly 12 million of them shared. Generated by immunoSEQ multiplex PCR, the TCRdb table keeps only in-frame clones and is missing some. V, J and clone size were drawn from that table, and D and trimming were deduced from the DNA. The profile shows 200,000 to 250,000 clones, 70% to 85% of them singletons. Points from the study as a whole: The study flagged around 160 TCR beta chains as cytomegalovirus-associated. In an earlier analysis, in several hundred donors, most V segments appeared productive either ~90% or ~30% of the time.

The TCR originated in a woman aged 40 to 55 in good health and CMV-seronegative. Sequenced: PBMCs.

The CDR3 loop is CASSILLAGVNEQFF. DNA for the CDR3: TGTGCCAGTAGTATCCTACTAGCGGGGGTCAATGAGCAGTTCTTC. V usage is TRBV19 and J usage is TRBJ2-1, with TRBD2 identical over 11 bases. Losses at the gene ends were 3 bases for V and 6 bases for J; bases not matched to a gene: 4. This CDR3 has 15 residues. Germline CDR1 and CDR2: LNHDA and SQIVND (reference sequence).